Listed here are 15 T cell receptor beta chains from one sample, sequenced in a study of blood T cell repertoires in COVID-19 (dated by TCRdb to the early 2020s). The method behind the library was the immunoSEQ multiplex PCR assay. TCRdb provides this immuneACCESS table in a form limited to in-frame rearrangements. Some clones are lacking; in checked studies, under half of them reflect an unresolved V gene, and why the rest are absent is not known. Recorded for this sample are over 100,000 clones; around four fifths of them occurred a single time. The ten largest clones capture around 9.6% of the sample. Sequenced material: peripheral blood. These receptors were taken from a man between 60 and 75 years old with active or convalescent COVID-19.

The chain is built from TRBV19 and TRBJ2-3; D ambiguous. Trimming pared 4 bases from V and 2 bases from J, leaving 10 bases between. The CDR3 sequence is 14 residues long. In germline, CDR1 is LNHDA, CDR2 SQIVND (reference sequence). CDR3: CASSRDTVTDTQYF. The CDR3 nucleotides are TGTGCCAGTAGTAGAGACACGGTCACAGATACGCAGTATTTT. Together with reference TRBV19 and TRBJ2-3, the CDR3 gives the full variable domain: DGGITQSPKYLFRKEGQNVTLSCEQNLNHDAMYWYRQDPGQGLRLIYYSQIVNDFQKGDIAEGYSVSREKKESFPLTVTSAQKNPTAFYLCASSRDTVTDTQYFGPGTRLTVL.

This clone was seen a single time. This chain joins TRBV4-3 and TRBJ2-4; 11 bases align to TRBD2. The CDR3 spans 17 residues. The germline CDR1 and CDR2 sequences are LGHNA and YSLEER. V lost 1 base and J lost 3; bases outside the gene matches: 5. The DNA of the CDR3 is TGCGCCAGCAGCCAAGGGGTCCTAGCGGGAGGCAAAAACATTCAGTACTTC. Amino acids: CASSQGVLAGGKNIQYF.

This clone occurred a few times. The J gene is TRBJ2-3, the V gene TRBV27; D ambiguous. Germline V gives CDR1 MNHEY, CDR2 SMNVEV (reference sequence). The CDR3 is made up of 15 amino acids. The V gene lost 5 bases and the J gene lost 0 bases, with 12 bases spanning the gap. CDR3: CASSPPLGSTDTQYF. CDR3 sequence (DNA): TGTGCCAGCAGTCCACCCCTCGGGAGCACAGATACGCAGTATTTT.

This chain connects TRBV4-1 to TRBJ2-7, with 10 nucleotides matching TRBD2. The V segment lost 6 bases and the J segment 2 bases; nucleotides outside the gene matches: 7. The CDR3 sequence is 15 residues long. Germline V gene sequence: CDR1 MGHRA, CDR2 YSYEKL. This chain's CDR3 is CASRPRTSGPYEQYV. The CDR3 coding sequence is TGCGCCAGCAGGCCCCGGACTAGCGGACCCTACGAGCAGTACGTC.

V and J are TRBV14 and TRBJ1-1, with D possibly TRBD1 on 5 matching bases. Trimming removed 4 bases at V and 5 bases at J, with 20 bases between. The CDR3 extends over 16 amino acids. The germline gives CDR1 SGHDN, CDR2 FVKESK. The CDR3 reads CASSPRVEAGVTEAFF. CDR3 bases: TGTGCCAGCAGCCCCCGTGTTGAGGCGGGGGTAACTGAAGCTTTCTTT.

This clone has just one count. The chain has TRBV5-1 and TRBJ2-7, with TRBD1 identical over 9 bases. V was pared by 4 bases and J by 6 bases, with 5 bases of the junction left unmatched. This CDR3 has 13 amino acids. Per the germline V gene, CDR1 is SGHRS and CDR2 is YFSETQ. Here the CDR3 reads CASSRTGEVEQYF. In DNA, the CDR3 is TGCGCCAGCAGCCGGACAGGGGAGGTCGAGCAGTACTTC.

This clone was counted a single time. The V gene is TRBV11-3, the J gene TRBJ2-2; 11 nucleotides line up with TRBD1. The ends lost 5 bases at V and 10 bases at J; junction bases unmatched: 6. The CDR3 length is 14 residues. CDR1 and CDR2 from the germline V gene are SGHNT and YENEEA. CDR3 nucleotides: TGTGCCAGCAGCCCTGGACAGGGGGCCGTGGAGCTGTTTTTT. It encodes CASSPGQGAVELFF.

This chain's CDR3 is CASSFHLGATEAFF. The CDR3 DNA sequence: TGTGCCAGCAGCTTTCACCTAGGGGCCACTGAAGCTTTCTTT. This chain connects TRBV14 to TRBJ1-1, with D perhaps TRBD1 (5 bases). Germline V gives CDR1 SGHDN, CDR2 FVKESK. CDR3 length: 14 residues. V lost 5 bases and J lost 4, with 14 bases in between. Full variable domain (outside the CDR3, taken from reference TRBV14 and TRBJ1-1): EAGVTQFPSHSVIEKGQTVTLRCDPISGHDNLYWYRRVMGKEIKFLLHFVKESKQDESGMPNNRFLAERTGGTYSTLKVQPAELEDSGVYFCASSFHLGATEAFFGQGTRLTVV.

J is TRBJ1-2 and V is TRBV10-3, with D possibly TRBD1 on 5 matching bases. Germline V gene sequence: CDR1 ENHRY, CDR2 SYGVKD. The V end lost 8 bases, the J end lost 12 bases, and 19 bases lay between the germline ends. The CDR3 has 12 amino acids. The CDR3 region is CAIGGGGAQNTF. The CDR3 region has the DNA TGTGCCATCGGGGGGGGAGGGGCCCAGAACACCTTC.

The rearrangement links TRBV5-1 to TRBJ2-5; TRBD2 aligns across 7 bases. Looked up from germline, CDR1 is SGHRS and CDR2 is YFSETQ. V dropped 0 bases and J dropped 0; count of bases not matched to a gene: 5. The CDR3 is 16 amino acids. The CDR3 region has the DNA TGCGCCAGCAGCTTGGGGCCAGCGGGAAACCAAGAGACCCAGTACTTC. Translating it yields CASSLGPAGNQETQYF. Variable domain in full (rest from reference TRBV5-1 and TRBJ2-5): KAGVTQTPRYLIKTRGQQVTLSCSPISGHRSVSWYQQTPGQGLQFLFEYFSETQRNKGNFPGRFSGRQFSNSRSEMNVSTLELGDSALYLCASSLGPAGNQETQYFGPGTRLLVL.

This clone was seen only a few times. The CDR3 spells CASTDGGGDYGYTF. As DNA, the CDR3 is TGCGCCAGCACCGATGGCGGGGGCGACTATGGCTACACCTTC. V and J are TRBV5-1 and TRBJ1-2, with a tentative D call TRBD1 (6 bases). Germline V gene lookup returns CDR1 SGHRS and CDR2 YFSETQ. CDR3 length: 14 amino acids. V lost 6 bases, J lost 3 bases, and 15 bases lay in between.

The CDR3 spells CASSFGGSSYEQYF. For the CDR3, the DNA is TGTGCCAGCAGTTTCGGGGGGAGCTCCTACGAGCAGTACTTC. V is TRBV28 and J is TRBJ2-7, with 7 bases lining up with TRBD2. The ends lost 3 bases at V and 0 bases at J; junction bases unmatched: 2. CDR3 size: 14 residues. Germline V gives CDR1 MDHEN, CDR2 SYDVKM.

V and J are TRBV27 and TRBJ2-7; D may be TRBD1 (6 bases). Trimming took 5 bases from V and 0 from J, leaving 14 bases between them. In germline, CDR1 is MNHEY, CDR2 SMNVEV (reference sequence). The CDR3 is made up of 15 amino acids. This CDR3 reads CASSLQGLSSYEQYF. The CDR3, as DNA: TGTGCCAGCAGTCTACAGGGCCTGAGCTCCTACGAGCAGTACTTC.

J is TRBJ2-7 and V is TRBV19, with 7 bases that match TRBD1. The CDR3 is made up of 15 amino acids. CDR1 and CDR2 (germline): LNHDA, SQIVND (reference sequence). The V segment lost 2 bases and the J segment 2 bases; nucleotides outside the gene matches: 6. The CDR3 region is CASSISVGQAYEQYF. The CDR3 DNA follows: TGTGCCAGTAGTATATCTGTAGGACAGGCCTACGAGCAGTACTTC.

The chain uses TRBV5-6 and TRBJ2-1; the D gene is possibly TRBD2 (6 bases). Trimming removed 5 bases at V and 4 bases at J, with 16 bases between. This CDR3 contains 15 residues. Germline CDR1 SGHDT, CDR2 YYEEEE. For the CDR3, the DNA is TGTGCCAGCAGAACCTTGGCGGGGCGTTACAATGAGCAGTTCTTC. Translated, it gives CASRTLAGRYNEQFF.